This T cell receptor (beta chain) was identified in a study of T-cell memory formation after mild COVID-19 (dated by TCRdb to about 2021). At the level of the whole study: TCR sequence clusters from the two donors were largely donor specific. T-cell clones expanding and contracting after mild COVID-19 in two donors were tracked by longitudinal TCRalpha and TCRbeta repertoire sequencing. Two young, previously healthy adult volunteers, one female and one male, were included in the cohort. The study at large found these results: Clones that contracted from day 15 to 85 showed balanced CD4/CD8 phenotypes, whereas a second wave of clones that expanded from day 15 to 37 leaned towards CD4+. Only two mild cases were covered in the study, and larger cohorts including severe cases with pre-infection samples were considered necessary. Some responding clones were detected in pre-infection memory, which suggested that pre-existing cross-reactive memory T cells had joined the SARS-CoV-2 response. Contracting CD4+ clones turned up mainly in the CM and EM memory subsets, whereas EMRA was where CD8+ clones were enriched. SARS-CoV-2 specificity was not confirmed for the second-wave clones peaking on day 37.

The germline V gene yields MGHRA for CDR1 and YSYEKL for CDR2. The CDR3 runs 17 residues from the cysteine to the phenylalanine. The CDR3 DNA has 51 bases and is translated from base 1. V is pruned by 0 bases and J by 1 base, leaving 5 bases of the junction without a gene match. TCRdb lists the instrument as Illumina NovaSeq 6000. Using 5'RACE with constant-segment primers, TCRalpha and TCRbeta cDNA libraries were constructed, with sample barcodes and unique molecular identifiers added in the process. Trizol reagent was used to extract RNA from every sample. Amplification of the libraries took two PCR steps, and the second step added a second sample barcode plus Illumina TruSeq adapters. Sequencing of libraries was performed on an Illumina NovaSeq with 2 x 150 bp paired-end reads. As for the authors' bioinformatics: With migec v1.2.7, reads were demultiplexed and then collapsed into UMI-guided consensus sequences. Using mixcr v2.1.11, UMI consensuses were aligned to TRA and TRB V and J templates and then assembled into clonotypes. Expanded or contracted clonotypes were those called significant by both edgeR and NoisET, with noise models trained on biological replicates. For edgeR calls, the cutoffs were a false discovery rate-adjusted p below 0.01 and a log2 fold-change threshold of 1. PCA with hierarchical clustering of max-normalized trajectories of the 1000 most abundant clonotypes was used as exploratory dynamics analysis. Each responding clone was given a CD4 or CD8 phenotype based on the CD4+ and CD8+ repertoires, which had been sequenced separately. TCRdb handled the public reads itself, with Q25 trimming in fastp and clone calling in MiXCR, and kept productive beta chains. Rows merge per CDR3 protein into single entries with the most common DNA and genes. What appears here as the V and J calls and clone size reflects TCRdb's work, not the paper's. The sample contains roughly 190,000 distinct CDR3 sequences, around 18% of them found a single time. Clones ranked in the top ten supply around 2.4% of the sample.

Ficoll-Paque density gradient centrifugation was the method used to isolate PBMCs. For this clonotype: Its cognate antigen has yet to be identified. Base qualities are not provided; no much larger clone lies one nucleotide away.

The sequence came from an adult woman who had mild COVID-19 (a few samples of this study predate the infection). The sample titles of this study are shuffled in the database, so cell type and time point are left out; the donor was told from shared clones. The sequenced material came from PBMCs or a T cell subset sorted from them (not recorded which). The V and J segments used are TRBV4-1 and TRBJ2-3, with 9 middle bases fitting TRBD2. In nucleotide form, the sequence is TGCGCCAGCAGCCAAGATTGGCCTAGCGGGGGCACAGATACGCAGTATTTT. Translated, it gives CASSQDWPSGGTDTQYF.